The 11 T cell receptor beta chains reported below all come from one sample, sequenced in a study of regulatory T cells in long-lasting Graves disease. Time point given: newly diagnosed GD, antithyroid drugs for less than 3 months. The TCR library was made from RNA that had been extracted from PBMCs in TRIzol. Relying on iRepertoire HTBI primers and Arm-PCR of CDR3 regions, the team built TCR beta libraries. TCRdb ran MiXCR on the multiplex PCR reads and lists one entry per CDR3 protein. In the table there are 680,000 or so distinct CDR3 sequences, around 17% of which are singletons. Separately, the same data were catalogued under a study of T cells in Graves' hyperthyroidism and ophthalmopathy.

Sequenced material: peripheral blood mononuclear cells (PBMCs), taken at new diagnosis, from a patient treated with antithyroid drugs. The receptors were gathered from a woman aged 25 to 39 with Graves disease.

This chain links TRBV7-2 with TRBJ2-3, with 11 nucleotides matching TRBD2. The CDR3 spans 17 residues. The ends lost 1 base at V and 2 bases at J; junction bases unmatched: 5. Germline lookup yields CDR1 SGHTA and CDR2 FQGNSA. The chain's CDR3 is CASSLVPTSGNTDTQYF. CDR3 bases: TGTGCCAGCAGCTTAGTCCCGACTAGCGGGAACACAGATACGCAGTATTTT.

In its sample, this clonotype was seen many times. The chain carries TRBV20-1 and TRBJ2-1; tentative D call: TRBD1 (5 bases). Trimming left V 1 base short and J 9 bases short, with 16 bases between. This CDR3 contains 14 residues. Per germline, CDR1 DFQATT and CDR2 SNEGSKA (reference sequence). The CDR3 loop is CSARAPAARGEQFF. For the CDR3, the DNA is TGCAGTGCTAGAGCCCCTGCGGCTAGGGGTGAGCAGTTCTTC.

This clonotype was seen ten or more times. The J gene is TRBJ1-4, the V gene TRBV7-2; no definite D call. The CDR3 length is 15 residues. CDR1 and CDR2 from the germline V gene are SGHTA and FQGNSA. With 4 bases removed from V and 0 bases from J, the gap between germline ends came to 9 bases. CDR3 bases: TGTGCCAGCAGCTCAGTCGCGGCAACTAATGAAAAACTGTTTTTT. This encodes CASSSVAATNEKLFF.

This clonotype showed up many times. The rearrangement links TRBV7-3 to TRBJ1-1; 7 bases map to TRBD1. Germline CDR1 is SGHTA and CDR2 is FQGTGA. V shed 4 bases and J 6 bases; nucleotides not matched to a gene: 5. The length of the CDR3 is 13 residues. CDR3 residues: CASSSETGPEAFF. The CDR3 DNA reads as TGTGCCAGCAGCTCAGAGACAGGGCCTGAAGCTTTCTTT.

This clonotype was observed at least ten times. The gene calls are TRBV3-1 and TRBJ2-1; D ambiguous. This CDR3 is 12 amino acids long. Germline CDR1 and CDR2: LGHDT and YNNKEL (reference sequence). The V and J ends lost 4 bases and 6 bases respectively, with 7 bases between them. The CDR3 sequence is CASSPLSNEQFF. The CDR3 bases are TGTGCCAGCAGCCCACTAAGCAATGAGCAGTTCTTC.

This clonotype was counted only a few times. The chain employs TRBV12-3 or TRBV12-4 and TRBJ2-1, with 8 bases lining up with TRBD2. CDR3 length: 21 residues. With 3 bases clipped from V and 1 base from J, the junction kept 20 bases outside the gene matches. CDR3 region: CASSFWAPDTLAGNSYNEQFF. In DNA, the CDR3 is TGTGCCAGCAGTTTCTGGGCCCCGGACACCTTAGCGGGAAATTCCTACAATGAGCAGTTCTTC.

The V gene is TRBV3-1, the J gene TRBJ1-1, with no clear D. The germline V gene encodes CDR1 LGHDT and CDR2 YNNKEL (reference sequence). The CDR3 extends over 13 amino acids. Trimming pared 2 bases from V and 3 bases from J, leaving 7 bases between. The CDR3 nucleotides are TGTGCCAGCAGCCAAATGGGGTACACTGAAGCTTTCTTT. Its translation: CASSQMGYTEAFF.

This clonotype showed up many times. J is TRBJ2-7 and V is TRBV11-2; unclear D gene. Germline V gives CDR1 SGHAT, CDR2 FQNNGV. The CDR3 covers 12 residues. V lost 2 bases and J 12 bases, leaving 14 bases between the germline ends. In DNA form, the CDR3 reads TGTGCCAGCAGCTTATCGGTGGCAAGGACGTACTTC. It codes for CASSLSVARTYF.

The rearrangement joins TRBV20-1 to TRBJ2-3, with TRBD2 identical over 7 bases. CDR1 is DFQATT, CDR2 SNEGSKA, per germline (reference sequence). V dropped 6 bases and J dropped 4; count of bases not matched to a gene: 16. The CDR3 sequence is 16 residues long. The DNA of the CDR3 is TGCAGTGCCAGAATTGAGGCGGGAGTAATTTCAGATACGCAGTATTTT. This gives the protein CSARIEAGVISDTQYF.

The chain uses TRBV19 and TRBJ2-3, with D perhaps TRBD2 (5 bases). Germline V gene sequence: CDR1 LNHDA, CDR2 SQIVND (reference sequence). Trimming pared 5 bases from V and 4 bases from J, leaving 10 bases between. There are 13 residues in the CDR3. CDR3 DNA sequence: TGTGCCAGTAGTCGAACACTAGCAGATACGCAGTATTTT. It is translated as CASSRTLADTQYF.

In regard to this clonotype: A much larger clone differs from this one at a single base, so this may be a read error. Here the CDR3 omits its conserved ending phenylalanine or tryptophan, so a read error is the likely source. The chain uses TRBV28 and TRBJ1-1; D remains unclear. Germline V gives CDR1 MDHEN, CDR2 SYDVKM. V was pared by 7 bases and J by 0 bases, with 9 bases between. CDR3 size: 13 residues. CDR3 in amino acids: CASINEVNTEAFS. CDR3 in DNA: TGTGCCAGCATTAATGAAGTGAACACTGAAGCTTTCTCT.